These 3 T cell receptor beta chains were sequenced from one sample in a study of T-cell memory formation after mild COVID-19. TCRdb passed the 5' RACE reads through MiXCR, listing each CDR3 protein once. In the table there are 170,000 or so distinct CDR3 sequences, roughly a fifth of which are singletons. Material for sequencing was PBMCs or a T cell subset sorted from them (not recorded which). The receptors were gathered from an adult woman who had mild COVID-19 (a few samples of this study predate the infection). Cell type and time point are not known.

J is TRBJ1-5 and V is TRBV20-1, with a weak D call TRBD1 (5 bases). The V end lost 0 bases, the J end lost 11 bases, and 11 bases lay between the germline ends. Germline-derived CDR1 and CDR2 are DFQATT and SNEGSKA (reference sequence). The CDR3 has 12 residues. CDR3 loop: CSARDEGRAQHF. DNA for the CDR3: TGCAGTGCTAGAGATGAGGGCAGGGCCCAGCATTTT.

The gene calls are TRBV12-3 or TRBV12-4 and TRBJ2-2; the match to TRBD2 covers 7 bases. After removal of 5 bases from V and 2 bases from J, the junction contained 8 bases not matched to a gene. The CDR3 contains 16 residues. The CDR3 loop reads CASSGRDYINTGELFF. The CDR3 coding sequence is TGTGCCAGCAGTGGCCGGGACTACATCAACACCGGGGAGCTGTTTTTT.

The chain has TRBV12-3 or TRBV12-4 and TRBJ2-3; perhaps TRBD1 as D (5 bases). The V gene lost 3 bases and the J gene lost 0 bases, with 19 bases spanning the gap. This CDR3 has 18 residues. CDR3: CASSFMTDLVPSTDTQYF. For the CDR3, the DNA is TGTGCCAGCAGTTTTATGACAGACCTTGTTCCTAGCACAGATACGCAGTATTTT.